Given below is one T cell receptor (beta chain) in context. V gave up 1 base and J gave up 8 bases; unmatched junction bases: 9. This CDR3 region has 15 residues. Germline lookup yields CDR1 SGHRS and CDR2 YFSETQ. Here immunoSEQ multiplex PCR was the method, and the copy in TCRdb shows in-frame clones only, minus some. The sample contains fewer than 30,000 clones, approximately 85% of which appear only once. This entry is derived from a study of tissue T cells after allogeneic stem cell transplantation. About the study: Graft-versus-host disease patients received grafts, four unmodified and three CD34-selected to deplete T cells.

V usage is TRBV5-1 and J usage is TRBJ1-1, with 9 bases matching TRBD1. Sequenced here: blood, sampled before transplantation. The TCR was taken from a woman between 18 and 50 years old who later had graft-versus-host disease after an allogeneic stem cell transplant. CDR3 sequence reads: CASSLPSGTGREAFF. The DNA of the CDR3 is TGCGCCAGCAGCTTGCCTAGCGGGACAGGGAGGGAAGCTTTCTTT.